This T cell receptor (beta chain) came from a study of cytomegalovirus exposure and HLA in healthy donors. Study-wide context: The same platform used for the 500 to 850 first-cohort repertoires was also used for the 95 to 150 validation repertoires, as a later analysis reported.

The assay was immunoSEQ multiplex PCR, and TCRdb's table has in-frame clones only and misses some. The sample shows about 120,000 clones, about 82% of them seen only once. The CDR3 spans 15 residues. The V gene's germline CDR1 is SGHRS and CDR2 YFSETQ. Trimming removed 5 bases at V and 0 bases at J, with 12 bases between. The sample holds one count of this clone. Its antigen is not identified. Broader study findings: Most TCR sequences showed up rarely, but some public TCRs showed up in many donors. According to a subsequent analysis, TCR clusters from the first cohort were inclined to appear together in the 120 validation repertoires.

The clonotype comes from a man in his late teens or twenties in good health and CMV-seronegative. V gene TRBV5-1 combines with J gene TRBJ1-5; D call uncertain. The specimen sequenced was PBMCs. The CDR3, as DNA: TGCGCCAGCAGATTAACAGATTATAGCAATCAGCCCCAGCATTTT. This encodes CASRLTDYSNQPQHF.